The next 11 T cell receptor beta chains were all read from a single sample in a study of identical twins. TCRdb reprocessed the 5' RACE reads via MiXCR and lists one record per CDR3 protein. The table lists about 690,000 distinct CDR3 sequences, around 5.7% of them singletons, with roughly 1.8% in the top ten. The sequencing sample was made of naive T cells sorted from blood. Receptors were obtained from a man between 18 and 29 years old in good health.

Remarks on this clonotype: One base away lies a much larger clone, so this may be a sequencing read error. The chain recombines TRBV6-1 with TRBJ2-1, with TRBD2 identical over 11 bases. Germline V lookup: CDR1 MNHNS, CDR2 SASEGT. This CDR3 is 19 amino acids long. The CDR3 loop reads CASSDLAGGKRSSCNEQFF. As DNA, the CDR3 is TGTGCCAGCAGTGATCTAGCGGGAGGCAAACGGAGCTCCTGCAATGAGCAGTTCTTC.

This clonotype was detected a few times. This chain uses TRBV12-3 or TRBV12-4 with TRBJ2-5, with TRBD2 matching over 9 bases. Unmatched junction bases numbered 9, after V lost 6 bases and J lost 4 bases. The CDR3 is made up of 15 amino acids. The CDR3 loop reads CASSSGTSTIETQYF. The CDR3 coding sequence is TGTGCCAGCAGCTCCGGGACTAGCACGATAGAGACCCAGTACTTC.

A few counts support this clonotype. The chain uses TRBV12-3 or TRBV12-4 and TRBJ1-5; TRBD1 might be the D (5 bases). This CDR3 spans 16 amino acids. V lost 1 base and J lost 5, with 15 bases in between. CDR3 sequence reads: CASSLEWRGGYQPQHF. In DNA, the CDR3 is TGTGCCAGCAGTTTAGAGTGGAGGGGCGGTTATCAGCCCCAGCATTTT.

This chain joins TRBV30 and TRBJ2-1; 13 nucleotides line up with TRBD2. The germline CDR1 and CDR2 sequences are GTSNPN and SVGIG (reference sequence). The V segment lost 3 bases and the J segment 7 bases; nucleotides outside the gene matches: 0. This CDR3 spans 13 amino acids. CDR3 in DNA: TGTGCCTGGAGACTAGCGGGAGGGAATGAGCAGTTCTTC. Translating it yields CAWRLAGGNEQFF.

This clonotype was found a few times. This sequence joins TRBV6-5 and TRBJ1-3; D unclear. This CDR3 is built from 15 residues. Germline values: CDR1 MNHEY, CDR2 SVGAGI. Trimming cost V 1 base and J 0 bases, with 7 bases left between them. CDR3 DNA sequence: TGTGCCAGCAGTTACTGGGCAGGCTCTGGAAACACCATATATTTT. Encoded protein: CASSYWAGSGNTIYF.

In this sample, this clonotype turned up many times. The rearrangement uses TRBV5-1 and TRBJ1-5; tentative D call: TRBD1 (5 bases). Trimming cost V 0 bases and J 0 bases, with 7 bases left between them. This CDR3 spans 15 amino acids. Germline V gene sequence: CDR1 SGHRS, CDR2 YFSETQ. This chain's CDR3 is CASSLAGISNQPQHF. The DNA for the CDR3 is TGCGCCAGCAGCTTGGCAGGGATTAGCAATCAGCCCCAGCATTTT.

This chain connects TRBV11-1 to TRBJ2-7; possibly TRBD2 for D (5 bases). Germline CDR1 reads SGHAT; CDR2 reads FQDESV (reference sequence). V lost 4 bases and J lost 3, with 16 bases in between. CDR3 length: 15 residues. This CDR3 reads CASSSGLISGYEQYF. CDR3 DNA sequence: TGTGCCAGCAGCTCCGGACTGATATCGGGCTACGAGCAGTACTTC. Drawing the rest from reference TRBV11-1 and TRBJ2-7, the complete variable domain is EAEVAQSPRYKITEKSQAVAFWCDPISGHATLYWYRQILGQGPELLVQFQDESVVDDSQLPKDRFSAERLKGVDSTLKIQPAELGDSAMYLCASSSGLISGYEQYFGPGTRLTVT.

The chain recombines TRBV4-1 with TRBJ1-5; D is possibly TRBD1 (5 bases). Trimming pared 1 base from V and 5 bases from J, leaving 18 bases between. The CDR3 runs 17 residues. Germline values: CDR1 MGHRA, CDR2 YSYEKL. CDR3 loop: CASSQAFRRREDQPQHF. Written as DNA, the CDR3 is TGCGCCAGCAGCCAAGCCTTCCGACGCAGGGAGGATCAGCCCCAGCATTTT.

This clonotype was found many times. CDR3 coding DNA: TGCAGCGTTGAAGACAGGGCGGCGGAGACCCAGTACTTC. This gives the protein CSVEDRAAETQYF. This chain joins TRBV29-1 and TRBJ2-5, with D tentatively TRBD1 (5 bases). The germline V gene has CDR1 SQVTM and CDR2 ANQGSEA. Trimming cost V 0 bases and J 5 bases, with 10 bases left between them. This CDR3 comprises 13 residues.

The chain is built from TRBV20-1 and TRBJ2-1, with 10 nucleotides matching TRBD2. The V gene's germline CDR1 is DFQATT and CDR2 SNEGSKA (reference sequence). J gave up 0 bases and V 0 bases, and 8 bases lay outside the gene matches. This CDR3 is 18 amino acids long. CDR3 bases: TGCAGTGCTAGAGATCAAGGGACTAGCGTAGGCTCCTACAATGAGCAGTTCTTC. Translation gives CSARDQGTSVGSYNEQFF.

This clonotype was found many times. This chain uses TRBV27 with TRBJ2-4; D is tentatively TRBD1 or TRBD2 (7 bases each). This CDR3 comprises 13 residues. Germline V gene lookup returns CDR1 MNHEY and CDR2 SMNVEV (reference sequence). V lost 3 bases, J lost 8 bases, and 11 bases lay in between. CDR3 DNA sequence: TGTGCCAGCAGTTTCAGGGGGAGGGACATTCAGTACTTC. It is translated as CASSFRGRDIQYF.